The present entry profiles one TCR beta chain with its context. Its matching antigen is unknown. Using immunoSEQ multiplex PCR, the repertoire was profiled, and TCRdb retains in-frame clones only, with some absent. The table records 120,000 to 150,000 clones, almost 95% of them present only once. Germline CDR1 reads MDHEN; CDR2 reads SYDVKM. This CDR3 comprises 13 residues. V was trimmed by 5 bases and J by 0 bases, leaving 6 bases between them. This entry comes from a study of T cell responses to AZD1222 COVID-19 vaccine. Study-level results: Baseline seropositivity occurred in only a handful of AZD1222 recipients. Regions 160-218 and 743-854 held dominance among vaccine-associated CD4 TCRs, which spanned spike. Donors were mostly white British, more females; clonal diversity possibly underestimated.

This chain uses TRBV28 with TRBJ2-3; D remains unclear. This clonotype originated in an adult who received the AZD1222 COVID-19 vaccine. Sequenced material: peripheral blood, taken 28 days after the second AZD1222 dose. The CDR3 DNA reads as TGTGCCAGCAGTAACCCTAGCACAGATACGCAGTATTTT. Amino acids: CASSNPSTDTQYF. Complete variable domain (other parts from reference TRBV28 and TRBJ2-3): DVKVTQSSRYLVKRTGEKVFLECVQDMDHENMFWYRQDPGLGLRLIYFSYDVKMKEKGDIPEGYSVSREKKERFSLILESASTNQTSMYLCASSNPSTDTQYFGPGTRLTVL.